A selection of T cell receptor beta chains follows, all from one sample in a study of blood T cell repertoires in COVID-19. Sequenced by immunoSEQ multiplex PCR; TCRdb stores in-frame clones only, minus some. Among approximately 250,000 clones listed, 84% were seen once. The sample comprised peripheral blood. The receptors were sampled from a human donor in a cohort sampled during active COVID-19. Each CDR3 is given with its conserved first and last residue. The D gene is left open where the match is weak. Some rows mark clone size as missing; the rest say once, few, many or name a class of expanded clone.

CDR3 protein	CDR3 DNA	V gene	clone size	D gene	J gene
CSVSRNTGLAPNTEAFF	TGCAGCGTTTCAAGAAACACAGGGCTTGCACCGAACACTGAAGCTTTCTTT	TRBV29-1	NA	NA	TRBJ1-1
CASSLAAGNPSGNTIYF	TGCGCCAGCAGCTTGGCGGCAGGAAATCCCTCTGGAAACACCATATATTTT	TRBV5-1	NA	NA	TRBJ1-3
CASSRGQGSTGELFF	TGTGCCAGCAGCCGGGGACAGGGGAGCACCGGGGAGCTGTTTTTT	TRBV6-5	once	TRBD1	TRBJ2-2
CASSLVGLAGVYEQYF	TGTGCCAGCAGCTTAGTTGGACTAGCGGGGGTATACGAGCAGTACTTC	TRBV11-2	NA	TRBD2	TRBJ2-7
CASSEVGGGNSPLHF	TGTGCCAGCAGTGAAGTCGGGGGTGGGAATTCACCCCTCCACTTT	TRBV6-1	once	NA	TRBJ1-6
CAIKPSDQGDTQYF	TGTGCCATCAAGCCTAGCGACCAAGGAGATACGCAGTATTTT	TRBV10-3	NA	NA	TRBJ2-3
CASSPGQLYGYTF	TGTGCCAGTAGTCCTGGACAGCTCTATGGCTACACCTTC	TRBV19	NA	NA	TRBJ1-2
CASTQGTSGSSKQYF	TGTGCCAGTACACAAGGGACTAGCGGGAGTTCAAAGCAGTACTTC	TRBV19	NA	TRBD2	TRBJ2-7
CASSLVPGRVMNEQFF	TGTGCCAGCAGCTTAGTACCCGGGAGGGTTATGAATGAGCAGTTCTTC	TRBV7-8	NA	TRBD2	TRBJ2-1
CASSVLVGGNQPQHF	TGTGCCAGCAGCGTGCTTGTAGGGGGCAATCAGCCCCAGCATTTT	TRBV28	once	NA	TRBJ1-5
CASINGLAGSEQYF	TGTGCCAGCATCAATGGACTAGCGGGATCCGAGCAGTACTTC	TRBV7-2	NA	TRBD2	TRBJ2-7
CASSKDRGFYGYTF	TGCGCCAGCAGCAAGGACAGGGGGTTCTATGGCTACACCTTC	TRBV5-1	NA	TRBD1	TRBJ1-2
CASSQRAGASTDTQYF	TGTGCCAGCAGCCAACGAGCGGGAGCTAGCACAGATACGCAGTATTTT	TRBV3-1/TRBV3-2	NA	TRBD2	TRBJ2-3
CASSLIVGTGEVYEQYF	TGTGCCAGCAGTTTAATCGTCGGGACAGGGGAAGTCTACGAGCAGTACTTC	TRBV28	NA	TRBD1	TRBJ2-7
CASTLRQGGTETQYF	TGTGCCAGCACACTTAGACAGGGAGGTACGGAGACCCAGTACTTC	TRBV3-1/TRBV3-2	NA	NA	TRBJ2-5
CASSYGGSSYNEQFF	TGTGCCAGCAGTTACGGCGGGAGCTCCTACAATGAGCAGTTCTTC	TRBV6-5	NA	TRBD2	TRBJ2-1
CASSIGAPTSGNTIYF	TGTGCCAGTAGTATAGGGGCTCCGACCTCTGGAAACACCATATATTTT	TRBV19	NA	NA	TRBJ1-3
CASRSGTDTGELFF	TGTGCCAGCAGGTCCGGGACAGACACCGGGGAGCTGTTTTTT	TRBV25-1	few	TRBD1	TRBJ2-2
CAAPFFPREGPISLCEQYF	TGTGCCGCCCCCTTCTTCCCCCGGGAGGGCCCAATTAGTTTGTGCGAGCAGTACTTC	TRBV27	NA	TRBD2	TRBJ2-7
CASSHGTSGANEQFF	TGTGCCAGCAGTCACGGGACTAGCGGGGCCAATGAGCAGTTCTTC	TRBV6-2/TRBV6-3	NA	TRBD2	TRBJ2-1
CSAMVTVEQYF	TGCAGTGCCATGGTTACGGTCGAGCAGTACTTC	TRBV20-1	NA	NA	TRBJ2-7
CASSQEGGVEETQYF	TGCGCCAGCAGCCAAGAAGGGGGCGTGGAGGAGACCCAGTACTTC	TRBV4-3	NA	TRBD1	TRBJ2-5
CASSRTGYEQYF	TGTGCCAGCAGCCGGACAGGCTACGAGCAGTACTTC	TRBV7-9	NA	TRBD1	TRBJ2-7
CASSQGAEISGANVLTF	TGTGCCAGCAGCCAAGGGGCAGAAATCTCTGGGGCCAACGTCCTGACTTTC	TRBV4-2	NA	NA	TRBJ2-6
CASSPPQGSTDTQYF	TGTGCCAGCTCACCACCCCAGGGGAGCACAGATACGCAGTATTTT	TRBV18	NA	NA	TRBJ2-3
CASSQARAGGTDTQYF	TGTGCCAGCAGCCAAGCCCGAGCGGGGGGCACAGATACGCAGTATTTT	TRBV3-1/TRBV3-2	NA	TRBD2	TRBJ2-3
CASSSPGHLSPLHF	TGTGCCAGCAGTTCTCCGGGACATTTGTCACCCCTCCACTTT	TRBV27	NA	NA	TRBJ1-6
CASSGFQVGEQYF	TGTGCCAGCAGCGGCTTTCAGGTTGGCGAGCAGTACTTC	TRBV9	NA	NA	TRBJ2-7
CASSYSAGRNTEAFF	TGTGCCAGCAGTTACTCGGCGGGGAGGAACACTGAAGCTTTCTTT	TRBV6-5	NA	NA	TRBJ1-1
CASSSGKQYYNEQFF	TGTGCCAGCAGCTCAGGGAAACAATACTACAATGAGCAGTTCTTC	TRBV28	NA	NA	TRBJ2-1
CASSPWTGWNTGELFF	TGTGCCAGCAGTCCCTGGACAGGGTGGAACACCGGGGAGCTGTTTTTT	TRBV28	NA	TRBD1	TRBJ2-2
CASSHKTGGHGYTF	TGTGCCAGCAGTCACAAGACAGGGGGCCATGGCTACACCTTC	TRBV2	NA	TRBD1	TRBJ1-2
CASSEVRGGRNSPLHF	TGTGCCAGCAGTGAAGTCCGGGGGGGGAGAAATTCACCCCTCCACTTT	TRBV6-1	once	NA	TRBJ1-6
CAISESGRGDTQYF	TGTGCCATCAGTGAGAGCGGGAGGGGAGATACGCAGTATTTT	TRBV10-3	NA	TRBD2	TRBJ2-3
CASSLSAEGSEQYF	TGTGCCAGCAGCTTATCAGCGGAGGGAAGCGAGCAGTACTTC	TRBV7-2	NA	NA	TRBJ2-7
CASSFGTGVYGYTF	TGCGCCAGCAGCTTTGGGACAGGTGTCTATGGCTACACCTTC	TRBV5-1	NA	TRBD1	TRBJ1-2
CATSEPGAYNEQFF	TGTGCCACCAGTGAGCCAGGGGCATACAATGAGCAGTTCTTC	TRBV24-1	NA	NA	TRBJ2-1
CASSIGTVPRTQYF	TGTGCCAGTAGTATAGGTACAGTCCCCCGGACCCAGTACTTC	TRBV19	NA	NA	TRBJ2-5